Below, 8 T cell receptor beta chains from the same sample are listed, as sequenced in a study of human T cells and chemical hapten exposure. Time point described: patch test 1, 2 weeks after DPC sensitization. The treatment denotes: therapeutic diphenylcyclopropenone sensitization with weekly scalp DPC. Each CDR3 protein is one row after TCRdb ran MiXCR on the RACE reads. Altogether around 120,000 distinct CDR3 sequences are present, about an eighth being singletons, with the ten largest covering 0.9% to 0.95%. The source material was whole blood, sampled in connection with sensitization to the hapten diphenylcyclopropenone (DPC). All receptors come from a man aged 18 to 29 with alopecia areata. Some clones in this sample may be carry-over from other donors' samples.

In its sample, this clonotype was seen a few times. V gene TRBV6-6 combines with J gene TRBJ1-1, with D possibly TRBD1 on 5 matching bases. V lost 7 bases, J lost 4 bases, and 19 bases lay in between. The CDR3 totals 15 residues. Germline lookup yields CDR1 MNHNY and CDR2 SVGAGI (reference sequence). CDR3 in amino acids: CASIPSRVMGTEAFF. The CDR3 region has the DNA TGTGCCAGCATCCCTTCCAGGGTAATGGGCACTGAAGCTTTCTTT.

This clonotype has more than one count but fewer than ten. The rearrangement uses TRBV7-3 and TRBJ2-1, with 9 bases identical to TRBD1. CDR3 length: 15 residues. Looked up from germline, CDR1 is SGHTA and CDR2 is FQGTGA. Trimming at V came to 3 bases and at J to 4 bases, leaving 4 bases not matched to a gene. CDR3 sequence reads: CASSLDRGPYNEQFF. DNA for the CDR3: TGTGCCAGCAGCTTGGACAGGGGCCCTTACAATGAGCAGTTCTTC.

The CDR3 loop reads CASSLGQGKDSPLHF. The DNA for the CDR3 is TGCGCCAGCAGCTTGGGGCAGGGAAAGGATTCACCCCTCCACTTT. The V gene is TRBV5-1, the J gene TRBJ1-6; D is possibly TRBD1 (5 bases). Germline-derived CDR1 and CDR2 are SGHRS and YFSETQ. This CDR3 has 15 residues. Trimming took off 0 bases at V and 8 bases at J, with 12 bases between the two ends.

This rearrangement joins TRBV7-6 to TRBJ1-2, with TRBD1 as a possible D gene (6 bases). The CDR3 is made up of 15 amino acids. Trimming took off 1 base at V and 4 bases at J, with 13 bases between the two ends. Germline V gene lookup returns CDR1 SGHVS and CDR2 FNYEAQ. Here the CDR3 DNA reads TGTGCCAGCAGCTTAGGTCGGGGGCGCGGCTATGGCTACACCTTC. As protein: CASSLGRGRGYGYTF. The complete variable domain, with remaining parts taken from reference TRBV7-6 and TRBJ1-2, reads GAGVSQSPRYKVTKRGQDVALRCDPISGHVSLYWYRQALGQGPEFLTYFNYEAQQDKSGLPNDRFSAERPEGSISTLTIQRTEQRDSAMYRCASSLGRGRGYGYTFGSGTRLTVV.

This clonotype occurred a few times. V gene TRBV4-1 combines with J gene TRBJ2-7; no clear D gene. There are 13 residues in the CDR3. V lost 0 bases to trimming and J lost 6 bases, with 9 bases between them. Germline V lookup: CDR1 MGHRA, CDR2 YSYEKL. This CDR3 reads CASSQEQLREQYF. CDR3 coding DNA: TGCGCCAGCAGCCAAGAACAGCTACGCGAGCAGTACTTC.

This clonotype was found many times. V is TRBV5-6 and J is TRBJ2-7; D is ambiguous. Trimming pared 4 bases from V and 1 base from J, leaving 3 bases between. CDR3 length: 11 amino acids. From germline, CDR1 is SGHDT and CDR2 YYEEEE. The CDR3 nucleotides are TGTGCCAGCAGCAGGTCCTACGAGCAGTACTTC. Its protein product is CASSRSYEQYF.

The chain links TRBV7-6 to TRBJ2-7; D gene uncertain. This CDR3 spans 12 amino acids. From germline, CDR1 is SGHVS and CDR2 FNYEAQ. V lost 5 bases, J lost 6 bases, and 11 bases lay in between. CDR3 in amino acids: CASSLVGSEQYF. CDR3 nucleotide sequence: TGTGCCAGCAGCCTAGTAGGTAGCGAGCAGTACTTC.

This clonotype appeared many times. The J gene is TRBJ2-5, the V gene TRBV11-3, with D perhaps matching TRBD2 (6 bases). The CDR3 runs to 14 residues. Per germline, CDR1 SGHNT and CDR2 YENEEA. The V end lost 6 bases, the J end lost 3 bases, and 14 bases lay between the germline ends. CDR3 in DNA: TGTGCCAGCAGATGGACTAACCTAAAAGAGACCCAGTACTTC. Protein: CASRWTNLKETQYF.